This T cell receptor beta chain was documented in a study of CD8 T cells in Susac syndrome. Background on the study: Patients with Susac syndrome had blood drawn and were at that point therapy-naive, on corticosteroids, or on intravenous immunoglobulin alone.

With respect to this clonotype: Its antigen is still unknown.

Random-hexamer reverse transcription was applied to about 0.45 to 1 ug RNA. TCR beta CDR3 was amplified by immunoSEQ covering 54 Vbeta and 13 Jbeta. TCRdb re-analysed the immunoSEQ multiplex PCR reads in MiXCR, keeping a single row per CDR3 protein. This sample has about 190,000 distinct CDR3 sequences; 90% to 97% occur once, and the top ten carry around 0.096%. Study results and caveats: The CD4+ T cell repertoires of Susac syndrome were found to show no clonal expansion.

Sequencing of TCR beta covered CD8+ and CD4+ T cells obtained from blood. Germline lookup yields CDR1 KGHSH and CDR2 LQKENI. The CDR3 is 13 residues long. V dropped 2 bases and J dropped 8 bases, with 10 bases sitting between them. The sequenced sample was CD4+ T cells from PBMCs. The receptor's source is a human donor with Susac syndrome. The gene calls are TRBV18 and TRBJ2-1, with D perhaps assigned TRBD1 or TRBD2 (5 bases each). The CDR3 region has the DNA TGTGCCAGCTCACCAAACCAGGGAGATGAGCAGTTCTTC. It specifies CASSPNQGDEQFF.